This T cell receptor beta chain was sequenced in a study of T cells in Graves' hyperthyroidism and ophthalmopathy. Germline V gene sequence: CDR1 ENHRY, CDR2 SYGVKD. V lost 6 bases and J lost 7; bases outside the gene matches: 11. The CDR3 consists of 15 residues. Researchers amplified the TCR beta CDR3 regions from RNA transcripts. HTBI primers drove first-round RT-PCR of the TCR CDR3. TCRdb processed the multiplex PCR reads anew with MiXCR; each CDR3 protein has one entry. In the table there are some 690,000 distinct CDR3 sequences, roughly 17% of which are singletons. Sequenced input: blood. V gene TRBV10-3 combines with J gene TRBJ2-1; the match to TRBD2 covers 8 bases. The origin of this receptor is a man aged 50-59 years with Graves' hyperthyroidism. In nucleotides, the CDR3 is TGTGCCATCAGACAATCGAGCGGGAGTACTAATGAGCAGTTCTTC. It encodes CAIRQSSGSTNEQFF.